This T cell receptor (beta chain) derives from a study of blood T cell repertoires in COVID-19. TCRdb's table, derived via immunoSEQ multiplex PCR, lists solely in-frame clones and lacks some. Of 300,000 to 400,000 clones in the sample, around nine tenths were seen once. The sequence was obtained from a woman aged 70-85 years with COVID-19, enrolled during active disease. Sequencing used peripheral blood.

The CDR3 region is CASSYQGNQETQYF. CDR3 coding DNA: TGCGCCAGCAGCTACCAGGGGAACCAAGAGACCCAGTACTTC. The chain carries TRBV5-1 and TRBJ2-5; tentatively, D is TRBD1 (6 bases). Germline loops: CDR1 SGHRS, CDR2 YFSETQ. Deletions cut 3 bases from V and 0 bases from J, with 9 bases between. This CDR3 spans 14 amino acids.